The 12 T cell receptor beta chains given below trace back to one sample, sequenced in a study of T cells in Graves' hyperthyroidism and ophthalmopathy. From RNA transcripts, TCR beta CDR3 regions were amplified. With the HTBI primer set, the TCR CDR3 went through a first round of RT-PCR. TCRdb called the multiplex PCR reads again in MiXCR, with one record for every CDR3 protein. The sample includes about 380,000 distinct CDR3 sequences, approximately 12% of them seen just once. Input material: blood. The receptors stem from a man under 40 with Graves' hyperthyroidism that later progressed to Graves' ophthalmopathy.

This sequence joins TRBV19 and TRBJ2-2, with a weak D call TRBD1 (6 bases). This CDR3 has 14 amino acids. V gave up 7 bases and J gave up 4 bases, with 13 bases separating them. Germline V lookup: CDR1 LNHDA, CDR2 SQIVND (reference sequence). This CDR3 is CASTVDSSTGELFF. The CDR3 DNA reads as TGTGCCAGTACCGTGGACAGCTCCACCGGGGAGCTGTTTTTT.

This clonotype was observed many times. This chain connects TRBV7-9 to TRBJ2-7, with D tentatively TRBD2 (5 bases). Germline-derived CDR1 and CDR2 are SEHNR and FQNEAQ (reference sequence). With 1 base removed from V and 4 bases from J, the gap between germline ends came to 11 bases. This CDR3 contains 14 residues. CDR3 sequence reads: CASSLGSRTYEQYF. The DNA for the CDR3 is TGTGCCAGCAGCTTAGGGTCCCGGACTTACGAGCAGTACTTC.

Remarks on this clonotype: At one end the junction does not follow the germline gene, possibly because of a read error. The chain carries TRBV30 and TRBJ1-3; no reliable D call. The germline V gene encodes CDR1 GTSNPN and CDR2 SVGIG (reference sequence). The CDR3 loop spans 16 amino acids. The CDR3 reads CAWSVLGRISGNTICF. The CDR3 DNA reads TGTGCCTGGAGTGTACTCGGGAGAATCTCTGGAAACACCATATGTTTT. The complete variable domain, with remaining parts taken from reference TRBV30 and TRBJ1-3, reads SQTIHQWPATLVQPVGSPLSLECTVEGTSNPNLYWYRQAAGRGLQLLFYSVGIGQISSEVPQNLSASRPQDRQFILSSKKLLLSDSGFYLCAWSVLGRISGNTICFGEGSWLTVV.

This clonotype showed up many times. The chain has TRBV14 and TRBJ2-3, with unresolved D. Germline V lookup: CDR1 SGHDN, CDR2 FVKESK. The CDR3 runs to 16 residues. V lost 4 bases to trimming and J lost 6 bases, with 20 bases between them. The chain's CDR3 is CASSPRTYSRRDTQYF. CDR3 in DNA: TGTGCCAGCAGCCCCAGGACGTATTCCCGTAGGGATACGCAGTATTTT.

As DNA, the CDR3 is TGTGCTAGCCTTGACAGGGCTCGCGGAAACACCATATATTTT. Protein sequence: CASLDRARGNTIYF. The rearrangement uses TRBV12-5 and TRBJ1-3; 7 bases agree with TRBD1. The CDR3 contains 14 residues. Trimming at V came to 9 bases and at J to 4 bases, leaving 9 bases not matched to a gene. Germline CDR1 and CDR2: LGHNT and FRNRAP.

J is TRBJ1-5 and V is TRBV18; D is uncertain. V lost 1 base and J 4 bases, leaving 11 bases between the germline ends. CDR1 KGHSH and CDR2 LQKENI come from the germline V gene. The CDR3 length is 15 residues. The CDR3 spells CASSPQGGRNQPQHF. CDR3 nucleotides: TGTGCCAGCTCACCACAGGGAGGTCGAAATCAGCCCCAGCATTTT.

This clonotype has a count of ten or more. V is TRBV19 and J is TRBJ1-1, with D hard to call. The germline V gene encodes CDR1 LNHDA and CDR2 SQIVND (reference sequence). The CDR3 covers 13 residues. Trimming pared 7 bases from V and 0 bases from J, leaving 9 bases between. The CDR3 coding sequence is TGTGCCAGTATTACAGCCATGAACACTGAAGCTTTCTTT. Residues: CASITAMNTEAFF.

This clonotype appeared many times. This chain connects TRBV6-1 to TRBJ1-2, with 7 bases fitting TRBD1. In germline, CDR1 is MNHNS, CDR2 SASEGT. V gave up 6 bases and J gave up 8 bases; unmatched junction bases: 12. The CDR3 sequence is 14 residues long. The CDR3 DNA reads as TGTGCCAGCAGGATACAGGGAAAAGGGGGCGGCTACACCTTC. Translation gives CASRIQGKGGGYTF.

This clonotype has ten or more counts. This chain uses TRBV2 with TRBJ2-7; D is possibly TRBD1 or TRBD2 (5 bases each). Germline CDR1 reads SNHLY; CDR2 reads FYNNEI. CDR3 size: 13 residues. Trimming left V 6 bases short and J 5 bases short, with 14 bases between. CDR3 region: CASSGRDEDEQYF. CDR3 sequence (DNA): TGTGCCAGCAGCGGCAGGGACGAGGACGAGCAGTACTTC.

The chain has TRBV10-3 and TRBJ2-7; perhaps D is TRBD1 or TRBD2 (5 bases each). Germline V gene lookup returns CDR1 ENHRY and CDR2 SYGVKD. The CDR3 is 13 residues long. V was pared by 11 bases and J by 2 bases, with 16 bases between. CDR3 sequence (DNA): TGTGCCGTCGCAGGGACGGCCACCTACGAGCAGTACTTC. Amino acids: CAVAGTATYEQYF.

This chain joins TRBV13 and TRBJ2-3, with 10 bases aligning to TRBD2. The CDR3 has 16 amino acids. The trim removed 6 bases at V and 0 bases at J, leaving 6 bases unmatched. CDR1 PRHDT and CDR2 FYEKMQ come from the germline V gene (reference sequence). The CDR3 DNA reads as TGTGCCAGCAGTCGGACTAGCGGAACTAGCACAGATACGCAGTATTTT. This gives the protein CASSRTSGTSTDTQYF.

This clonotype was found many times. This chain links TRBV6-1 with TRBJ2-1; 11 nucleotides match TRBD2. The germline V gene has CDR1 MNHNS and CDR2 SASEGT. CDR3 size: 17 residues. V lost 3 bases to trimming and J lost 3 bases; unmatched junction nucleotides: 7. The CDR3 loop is CASSEASGGNLYNEQFF. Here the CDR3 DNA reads TGTGCCAGCAGTGAGGCTAGCGGGGGGAACCTCTACAATGAGCAGTTCTTC.